These T cell receptor beta chains were read from a single sample in a study of shared clonotypes between healthy human individuals. Sequenced by immunoSEQ multiplex PCR; TCRdb stores in-frame clones only, minus some. The sample holds about 2 million clones, over 85% seen once. Sequencing used naive CD8+ T cells sorted from blood. The receptors come from a man younger than 35 in good health. Both conserved end residues are part of each CDR3. The D gene is left open where the match is weak. Clone size is stated in some rows and not others, as once, few, many or a class when expanded.

CDR3: CASSLWTSGKGEQFF
DNA: TGTGCCAGCAGCTTATGGACTAGCGGGAAGGGTGAGCAGTTCTTC
J: TRBJ2-1
D: TRBD2
V: TRBV5-6
size: NA

CDR3: CATSGSPGNTIYF
DNA: TGTGCCACCAGCGGGAGCCCTGGAAACACCATATATTTT
J: TRBJ1-3
D: NA
V: TRBV10-3
size: NA

CDR3: CASSGDGVYTEAFF
DNA: TGTGCCAGCAGTGGAGATGGGGTGTACACTGAAGCTTTCTTT
J: TRBJ1-1
D: NA
V: TRBV7-8
size: NA

CDR3: CASSEATGLFEQYF
DNA: TGTGCCAGCAGTGAAGCGACAGGCCTCTTCGAGCAGTACTTC
J: TRBJ2-7
D: NA
V: TRBV2
size: NA

CDR3: CASSLVPTVTDTQYF
DNA: TGTGCCAGCAGCTTAGTGCCGACGGTAACAGATACGCAGTATTTT
J: TRBJ2-3
D: NA
V: TRBV7-9
size: NA

CDR3: CASQTGANTGELFF
DNA: TGCGCCAGCCAAACAGGGGCCAACACCGGGGAGCTGTTTTTT
J: TRBJ2-2
D: TRBD1
V: TRBV4-1
size: NA

CDR3: CASSLGTSGFSYEQYF
DNA: TGTGCCAGCAGCTTAGGCACTAGCGGGTTCTCCTACGAGCAGTACTTC
J: TRBJ2-7
D: TRBD2
V: TRBV7-9
size: NA

CDR3: CASSLAPGQGDATNEKLFF
DNA: TGTGCCAGCAGCTTAGCACCGGGACAGGGGGATGCAACTAATGAAAAACTGTTTTTT
J: TRBJ1-4
D: TRBD1
V: TRBV13
size: NA

CDR3: CASSYERDTDTQYF
DNA: TGTGCCAGCAGTTACGAGAGGGACACAGATACGCAGTATTTT
J: TRBJ2-3
D: NA
V: TRBV6-5
size: NA

CDR3: CASTPVGWGLSMNTEAFF
DNA: TGTGCCAGCACACCGGTAGGCTGGGGACTCTCTATGAACACTGAAGCTTTCTTT
J: TRBJ1-1
D: NA
V: TRBV11-2
size: NA

CDR3: CASSLGQGDYEQYF
DNA: TGTGCCAGCAGCCTGGGACAGGGGGACTACGAGCAGTACTTC
J: TRBJ2-7
D: TRBD1
V: TRBV13
size: NA

CDR3: CASSYSGLDTDTQYF
DNA: TGTGCCAGCAGTTACTCGGGACTAGACACAGATACGCAGTATTTT
J: TRBJ2-3
D: TRBD2
V: TRBV6-6
size: once

CDR3: CASSLVSTGELFF
DNA: TGTGCCAGCAGCTTAGTTTCCACCGGGGAGCTGTTTTTT
J: TRBJ2-2
D: NA
V: TRBV7-9
size: NA

CDR3: CASSYSSGKSTDTQYF
DNA: TGTGCCAGCAGTTACTCGTCAGGGAAAAGCACAGATACGCAGTATTTT
J: TRBJ2-3
D: NA
V: TRBV6-6
size: NA

CDR3: CASRDRGWDTEAFF
DNA: TGTGCCAGCAGAGACAGGGGTTGGGACACTGAAGCTTTCTTT
J: TRBJ1-1
D: TRBD1
V: TRBV7-9
size: NA

CDR3: CASSFRGLAGNEQFF
DNA: TGTGCCAGCAGTTTTCGTGGACTAGCGGGCAATGAGCAGTTCTTC
J: TRBJ2-1
D: TRBD2
V: TRBV28
size: NA

CDR3: CASSKGGGPVGGANVLTF
DNA: TGTGCCAGCAGCAAGGGCGGGGGTCCCGTTGGAGGGGCCAACGTCCTGACTTTC
J: TRBJ2-6
D: TRBD2
V: TRBV9
size: NA

CDR3: CASSQGWAGDTEAFF
DNA: TGCGCCAGCAGCCAAGGTTGGGCAGGGGACACTGAAGCTTTCTTT
J: TRBJ1-1
D: NA
V: TRBV4-1
size: NA

CDR3: CASSENRDLNTEAFF
DNA: TGTGCCAGCAGTGAAAACAGGGACCTGAACACTGAAGCTTTCTTT
J: TRBJ1-1
D: NA
V: TRBV25-1
size: NA

CDR3: CASSLGAGAYEQYF
DNA: TGTGCCAGCAGTCTGGGGGCGGGAGCCTACGAGCAGTACTTC
J: TRBJ2-7
D: NA
V: TRBV2
size: NA

CDR3: CASSQVRLSNTGELFF
DNA: TGCGCCAGCAGCCAAGTTCGACTATCGAACACCGGGGAGCTGTTTTTT
J: TRBJ2-2
D: NA
V: TRBV4-1
size: NA

CDR3: CAAGTGWMTGELFF
DNA: TGTGCGGCCGGGACAGGCTGGATGACCGGGGAGCTGTTTTTT
J: TRBJ2-2
D: TRBD1
V: TRBV2
size: NA

CDR3: CASSYIQGLMYNEQFF
DNA: TGTGCCAGCAGTTACATACAGGGGCTTATGTACAATGAGCAGTTCTTC
J: TRBJ2-1
D: TRBD1
V: TRBV6-6
size: NA

CDR3: CASSFRDFQETQYF
DNA: TGTGCCAGCAGCTTTCGGGACTTCCAAGAGACCCAGTACTTC
J: TRBJ2-5
D: NA
V: TRBV7-9
size: NA

CDR3: CASSPQGADGNTIYF
DNA: TGTGCCAGCAGCCCACAGGGGGCCGATGGAAACACCATATATTTT
J: TRBJ1-3
D: TRBD1
V: TRBV11-2
size: NA

CDR3: CASSPRTRIDNEQFF
DNA: TGTGCCAGCTCACCCCGGACTAGAATAGATAATGAGCAGTTCTTC
J: TRBJ2-1
D: TRBD2
V: TRBV18
size: NA

CDR3: CASLWGAYEGSYNEQFF
DNA: TGTGCCAGTCTATGGGGCGCCTATGAGGGGTCCTACAATGAGCAGTTCTTC
J: TRBJ2-1
D: NA
V: TRBV28
size: NA

CDR3: CASSGLAPDNEQFF
DNA: TGTGCCAGCAGCGGACTAGCACCCGACAATGAGCAGTTCTTC
J: TRBJ2-1
D: TRBD2
V: TRBV9
size: NA

CDR3: CASSPLRLAGNYGTQYF
DNA: TGTGCCAGCAGCCCTCTCCGACTAGCGGGAAATTATGGTACGCAGTATTTT
J: TRBJ2-3
D: TRBD2
V: TRBV11-2
size: once

CDR3: CASSESWGMVEQYF
DNA: TGTGCCAGCAGTGAATCTTGGGGAATGGTGGAGCAGTACTTC
J: TRBJ2-7
D: NA
V: TRBV25-1
size: once

CDR3: CASSSSLSSGNTIYF
DNA: TGTGCCAGTAGTTCCTCCTTGAGCTCTGGAAACACCATATATTTT
J: TRBJ1-3
D: NA
V: TRBV19
size: NA

CDR3: CASSYSRGSQPQHF
DNA: TGTGCCAGCAGTTACTCGAGGGGATCGCAGCCCCAGCATTTT
J: TRBJ1-5
D: NA
V: TRBV6-6
size: NA

CDR3: CASSKGQGTGANVLTF
DNA: TGTGCCAGCAGCAAGGGACAGGGGACTGGGGCCAACGTCCTGACTTTC
J: TRBJ2-6
D: TRBD1
V: TRBV27
size: NA

CDR3: CASSGAPGQGSNVLTF
DNA: TGTGCCAGCAGCGGAGCCCCCGGACAGGGGTCCAACGTCCTGACTTTC
J: TRBJ2-6
D: TRBD1
V: TRBV9
size: NA

CDR3: CASSLRGWGSIQYF
DNA: TGTGCCAGCAGTCTCCGGGGGTGGGGAAGCATTCAGTACTTC
J: TRBJ2-4
D: NA
V: TRBV6-5
size: NA

CDR3: CASRPLGGTTDTQYF
DNA: TGTGCCAGCAGACCCCTAGGGGGGACCACAGATACGCAGTATTTT
J: TRBJ2-3
D: NA
V: TRBV7-9
size: NA

CDR3: CASSFPLYEQYF
DNA: TGTGCCAGCAGTTTTCCCCTCTACGAGCAGTACTTC
J: TRBJ2-7
D: NA
V: TRBV6-5
size: NA

CDR3: CASSGPSPNEQFF
DNA: TGTGCCAGCAGTGGGCCTTCACCCAATGAGCAGTTCTTC
J: TRBJ2-1
D: NA
V: TRBV2
size: NA

CDR3: CASSPSGAYNEQFF
DNA: TGCGCCAGCAGCCCTTCCGGGGCCTACAATGAGCAGTTCTTC
J: TRBJ2-1
D: NA
V: TRBV4-3
size: once

CDR3: CASSGIQGNYGYTF
DNA: TGTGCCAGCAGCGGGATACAGGGTAACTATGGCTACACCTTC
J: TRBJ1-2
D: NA
V: TRBV25-1
size: NA

CDR3: CATSSHRGPYNEQFF
DNA: TGTGCCACCAGCAGCCACAGGGGCCCCTACAATGAGCAGTTCTTC
J: TRBJ2-1
D: TRBD1
V: TRBV15
size: NA

CDR3: CASSHGSEQYF
DNA: TGTGCCAGCAGCCATGGGAGCGAGCAGTACTTC
J: TRBJ2-7
D: NA
V: TRBV14
size: NA

CDR3: CASSSPTSGGPSGQETQYF
DNA: TGTGCCAGCAGTTCCCCGACTAGCGGGGGCCCCTCGGGCCAAGAGACCCAGTACTTC
J: TRBJ2-5
D: TRBD2
V: TRBV28
size: NA

CDR3: CASSRGQGELSYGYTF
DNA: TGCGCCAGCAGCCGAGGACAGGGCGAGCTTAGCTATGGCTACACCTTC
J: TRBJ1-2
D: TRBD1
V: TRBV4-3
size: NA

CDR3: CSVGGNEQFF
DNA: TGCAGCGTTGGGGGGAATGAGCAGTTCTTC
J: TRBJ2-1
D: NA
V: TRBV29-1
size: NA

CDR3: CASSSIRDRGTYGYTF
DNA: TGTGCCAGCAGTTCTATCCGGGACAGGGGAACCTATGGCTACACCTTC
J: TRBJ1-2
D: TRBD1
V: TRBV5-5
size: NA

CDR3: CASSQSVSGAQPQHF
DNA: TGCGCCAGCAGTCAATCGGTATCAGGGGCTCAGCCCCAGCATTTT
J: TRBJ1-5
D: NA
V: TRBV23-1
size: NA

CDR3: CASGDKQEKLFF
DNA: TGTGCCAGCGGGGACAAACAGGAAAAACTGTTTTTT
J: TRBJ1-4
D: NA
V: TRBV7-6
size: NA

CDR3: CASSDGGAGEGNEQFF
DNA: TGTGCCAGCAGCGACGGGGGAGCGGGAGAGGGGAATGAGCAGTTCTTC
J: TRBJ2-1
D: TRBD2
V: TRBV7-9
size: NA

CDR3: CASSLGERPSTDTQYF
DNA: TGTGCCAGCAGCTTGGGCGAGCGCCCCTCCACAGATACGCAGTATTTT
J: TRBJ2-3
D: NA
V: TRBV5-4
size: NA

CDR3: CASKEGPTTGELFF
DNA: TGTGCCAGCAAGGAGGGGCCAACCACCGGGGAGCTGTTTTTT
J: TRBJ2-2
D: NA
V: TRBV2
size: NA

CDR3: CASSVDSSWVETQYF
DNA: TGTGCCAGCAGCGTAGACTCCTCATGGGTAGAGACCCAGTACTTC
J: TRBJ2-5
D: NA
V: TRBV9
size: NA

CDR3: CATSETRLYEQYF
DNA: TGTGCCACCAGCGAGACTAGGCTTTACGAGCAGTACTTC
J: TRBJ2-7
D: NA
V: TRBV15
size: NA

CDR3: CASSSSGGRSYNEQFF
DNA: TGTGCCAGCAGCTCCAGCGGAGGGAGATCCTACAATGAGCAGTTCTTC
J: TRBJ2-1
D: NA
V: TRBV11-2
size: once

CDR3: CAIHEAGEETQYF
DNA: TGTGCCATCCACGAGGCAGGGGAAGAGACCCAGTACTTC
J: TRBJ2-5
D: NA
V: TRBV7-9
size: NA